This T cell receptor beta chain was identified during a study of identifying expanded T cells in peripheral blood. The V gene's germline CDR1 is LNHDA and CDR2 SQIVND (reference sequence). The CDR3 contains 15 residues. Trimming cost V 4 bases and J 5 bases; bases outside gene matches: 3. Clones were read by immunoSEQ multiplex PCR, and TCRdb kept only the in-frame ones, dropping some. The sample has about 78,000 clones, 84% seen once; the top ten hold 18%. The clonotype was recovered from a person between 18 and 75 years old in good health. Sequencing was done on a sample of blood. The rearrangement joins TRBV19 to TRBJ2-1; 12 bases align to TRBD2. The CDR3 DNA reads TGTGCCAGTAGTAGGCCTAGCGGGGGGGACAATGAGCAGTTCTTC. Its protein is CASSRPSGGDNEQFF. The full variable domain, in which reference TRBV19 and TRBJ2-1 provide the parts outside the CDR3, is DGGITQSPKYLFRKEGQNVTLSCEQNLNHDAMYWYRQDPGQGLRLIYYSQIVNDFQKGDIAEGYSVSREKKESFPLTVTSAQKNPTAFYLCASSRPSGGDNEQFFGPGTRLTVL.